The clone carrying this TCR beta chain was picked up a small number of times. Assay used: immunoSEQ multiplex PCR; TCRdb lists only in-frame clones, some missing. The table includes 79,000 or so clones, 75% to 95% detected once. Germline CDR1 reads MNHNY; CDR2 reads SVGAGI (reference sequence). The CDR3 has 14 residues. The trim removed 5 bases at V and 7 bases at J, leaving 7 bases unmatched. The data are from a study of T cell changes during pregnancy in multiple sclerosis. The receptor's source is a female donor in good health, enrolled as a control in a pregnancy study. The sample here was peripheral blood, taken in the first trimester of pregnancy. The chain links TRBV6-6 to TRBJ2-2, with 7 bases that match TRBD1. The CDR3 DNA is TGTGCCAGCAGTGGGGACAGCTGGATCGGGGAGCTGTTTTTT. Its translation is CASSGDSWIGELFF.